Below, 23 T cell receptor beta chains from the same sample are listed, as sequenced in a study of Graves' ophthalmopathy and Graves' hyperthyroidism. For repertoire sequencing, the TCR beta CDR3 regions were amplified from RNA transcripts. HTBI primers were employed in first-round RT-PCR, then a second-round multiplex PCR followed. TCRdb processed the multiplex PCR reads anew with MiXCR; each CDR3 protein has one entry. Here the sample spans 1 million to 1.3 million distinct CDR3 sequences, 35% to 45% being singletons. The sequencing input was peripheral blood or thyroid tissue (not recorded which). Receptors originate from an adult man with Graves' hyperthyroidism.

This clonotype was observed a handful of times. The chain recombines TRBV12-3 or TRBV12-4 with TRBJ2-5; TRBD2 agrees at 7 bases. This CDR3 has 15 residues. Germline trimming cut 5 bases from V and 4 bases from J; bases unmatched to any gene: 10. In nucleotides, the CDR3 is TGTGCCAGCAGTCAACAAGGGCGGGAGATAGAGACCCAGTACTTC. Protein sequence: CASSQQGREIETQYF.

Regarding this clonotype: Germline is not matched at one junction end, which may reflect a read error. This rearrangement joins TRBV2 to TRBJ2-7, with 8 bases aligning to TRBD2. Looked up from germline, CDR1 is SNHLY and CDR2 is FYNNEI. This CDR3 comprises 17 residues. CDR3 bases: TGCGCCAGCAGCCAAGATCCCGACGGGGGGGGTGGTACCAAGCAGTACTTC. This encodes CASSQDPDGGGGTKQYF.

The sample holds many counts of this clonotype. The DNA for the CDR3 is TGCAGTGCTAGCCCGAAGATTGACCGCTACGAGCAGTACTTC. Its translation: CSASPKIDRYEQYF. The chain links TRBV20-1 to TRBJ2-7; no firm D call. This CDR3 is 14 amino acids long. From germline, CDR1 is DFQATT and CDR2 SNEGSKA (reference sequence). The V gene lost 3 bases and the J gene lost 3 bases, with 15 bases spanning the gap.

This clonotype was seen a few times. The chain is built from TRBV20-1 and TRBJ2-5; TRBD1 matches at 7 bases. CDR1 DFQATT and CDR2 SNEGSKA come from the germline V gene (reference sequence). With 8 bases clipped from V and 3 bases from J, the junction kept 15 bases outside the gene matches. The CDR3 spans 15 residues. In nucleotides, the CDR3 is TGCAGTCCAGGGGGAACAGGGTTTGTCGAAGAGACCCAGTACTTC. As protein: CSPGGTGFVEETQYF.

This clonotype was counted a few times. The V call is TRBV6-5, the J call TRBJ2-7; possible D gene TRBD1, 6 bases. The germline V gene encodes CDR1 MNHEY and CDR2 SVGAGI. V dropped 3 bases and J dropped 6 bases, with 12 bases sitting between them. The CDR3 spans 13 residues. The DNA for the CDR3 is TGTGCCAGCAGTTATTCCGACAGGAGCGAGCAGTACTTC. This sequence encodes CASSYSDRSEQYF.

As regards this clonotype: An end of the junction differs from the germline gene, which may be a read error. The CDR3 sequence is CASRYGRGTAHSYEQYF. Here the CDR3 DNA reads TGTGCCAGCCGTTACGGAAGGGGGACCGCTCACTCCTACGAGCAGTACTTC. V is TRBV6-5 and J is TRBJ2-7, with D maybe TRBD1 (6 bases). Germline V gene data show CDR1 as MNHEY and CDR2 as SVGAGI. The CDR3 sequence is 17 residues long.

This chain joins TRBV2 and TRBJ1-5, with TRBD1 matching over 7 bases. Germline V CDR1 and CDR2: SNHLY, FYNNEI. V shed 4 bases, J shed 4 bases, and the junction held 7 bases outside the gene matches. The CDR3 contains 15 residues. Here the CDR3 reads CASSGTRQGNQPQHF. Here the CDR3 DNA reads TGTGCCAGCAGTGGGACGAGACAGGGTAATCAGCCCCAGCATTTT. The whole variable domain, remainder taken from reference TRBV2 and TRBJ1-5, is EPEVTQTPSHQVTQMGQEVILRCVPISNHLYFYWYRQILGQKVEFLVSFYNNEISEKSEIFDDQFSVERPDGSNFTLKIRSTKLEDSAMYFCASSGTRQGNQPQHFGDGTRLSIL.

CDR3 protein: CSANTGTGLYGYTF. As DNA, the CDR3 is TGCAGTGCGAATACCGGGACAGGGTTGTATGGCTACACCTTC. The V gene is TRBV20-1, the J gene TRBJ1-2; 9 nucleotides match TRBD1. CDR3 length equals 14 residues. The ends lost 6 bases at V and 5 bases at J; junction bases unmatched: 10. In germline, CDR1 is DFQATT, CDR2 SNEGSKA (reference sequence).

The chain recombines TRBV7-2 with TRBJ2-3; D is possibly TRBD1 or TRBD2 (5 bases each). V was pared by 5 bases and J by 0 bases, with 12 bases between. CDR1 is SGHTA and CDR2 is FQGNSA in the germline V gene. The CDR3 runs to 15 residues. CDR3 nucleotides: TGTGCCAGCAGCCGCCGGGACGGTAGCACAGATACGCAGTATTTT. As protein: CASSRRDGSTDTQYF.

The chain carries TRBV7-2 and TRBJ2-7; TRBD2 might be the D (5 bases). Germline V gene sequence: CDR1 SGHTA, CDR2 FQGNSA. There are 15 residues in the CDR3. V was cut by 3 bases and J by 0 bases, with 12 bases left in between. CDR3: CASSFLASSSYEQYF. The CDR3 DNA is TGTGCCAGCAGCTTCTTAGCGTCGAGCTCCTACGAGCAGTACTTC.

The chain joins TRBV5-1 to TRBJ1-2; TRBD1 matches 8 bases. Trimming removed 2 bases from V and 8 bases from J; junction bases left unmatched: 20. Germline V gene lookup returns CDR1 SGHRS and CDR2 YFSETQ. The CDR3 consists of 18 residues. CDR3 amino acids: CASSLSPSGQESGIGYTF. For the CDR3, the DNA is TGCGCCAGCAGCTTATCCCCTTCGGGACAGGAAAGTGGAATAGGCTACACCTTC.

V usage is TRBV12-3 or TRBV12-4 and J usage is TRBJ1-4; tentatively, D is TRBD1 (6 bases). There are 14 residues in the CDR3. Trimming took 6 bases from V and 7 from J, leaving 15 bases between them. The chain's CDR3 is CASSPQGSLEKLFF. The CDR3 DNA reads TGTGCCAGCAGCCCACAGGGCTCTCTTGAAAAACTGTTTTTT.

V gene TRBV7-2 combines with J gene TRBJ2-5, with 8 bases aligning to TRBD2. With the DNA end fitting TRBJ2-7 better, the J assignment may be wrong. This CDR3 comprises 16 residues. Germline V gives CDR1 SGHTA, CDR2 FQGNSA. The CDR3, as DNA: TGTGCCAGCAGCTTAGTTTCGGGGGGGCAGGGTTACGAGCAGTACTTC. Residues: CASSLVSGGQGYEQYF.

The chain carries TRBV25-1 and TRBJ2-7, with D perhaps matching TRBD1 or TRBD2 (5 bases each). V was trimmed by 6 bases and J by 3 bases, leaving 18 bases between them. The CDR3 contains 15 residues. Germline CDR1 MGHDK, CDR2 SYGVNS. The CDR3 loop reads CASRQPGTADYEQYF. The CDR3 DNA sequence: TGTGCCAGCAGACAACCCGGGACGGCAGACTACGAGCAGTACTTC.

CDR3 sequence (DNA): TGTGCCAGCAGCTTCAGGACAGGGGGCGGATACGAGCAGTACTTC. Translating it yields CASSFRTGGGYEQYF. The chain is built from TRBV7-9 and TRBJ2-7, with 11 bases fitting TRBD1. The V segment lost 3 bases and the J segment 4 bases; nucleotides outside the gene matches: 5. The CDR3 is 15 residues long. CDR1 SEHNR and CDR2 FQNEAQ come from the germline V gene (reference sequence).

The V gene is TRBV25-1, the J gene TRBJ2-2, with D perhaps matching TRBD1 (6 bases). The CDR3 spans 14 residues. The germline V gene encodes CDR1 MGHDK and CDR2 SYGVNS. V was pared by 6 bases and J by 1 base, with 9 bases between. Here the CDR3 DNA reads TGTGCCAGCAGCGGGACATTGAACACCGGGGAGCTGTTTTTT. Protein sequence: CASSGTLNTGELFF.

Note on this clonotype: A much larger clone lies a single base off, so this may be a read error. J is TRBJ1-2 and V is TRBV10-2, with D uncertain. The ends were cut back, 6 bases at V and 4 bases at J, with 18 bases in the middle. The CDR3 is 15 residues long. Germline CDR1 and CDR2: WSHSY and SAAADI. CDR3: CASSQEGLPPYGYTF. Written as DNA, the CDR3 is TGCGCCAGCAGCCAAGAGGGCCTACCCCCCTATGGCTACACCTTC.

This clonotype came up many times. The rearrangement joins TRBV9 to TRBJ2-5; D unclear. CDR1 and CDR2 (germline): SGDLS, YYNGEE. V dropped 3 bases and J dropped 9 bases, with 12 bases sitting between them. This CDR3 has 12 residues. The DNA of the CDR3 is TGTGCCAGCAGCGGGAGAGGTCCGGCCCAGTACTTC. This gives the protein CASSGRGPAQYF. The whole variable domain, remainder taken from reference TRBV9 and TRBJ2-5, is DSGVTQTPKHLITATGQRVTLRCSPRSGDLSVYWYQQSLDQGLQFLIQYYNGEERAKGNILERFSAQQFPDLHSELNLSSLELGDSALYFCASSGRGPAQYFGPGTRLLVL.

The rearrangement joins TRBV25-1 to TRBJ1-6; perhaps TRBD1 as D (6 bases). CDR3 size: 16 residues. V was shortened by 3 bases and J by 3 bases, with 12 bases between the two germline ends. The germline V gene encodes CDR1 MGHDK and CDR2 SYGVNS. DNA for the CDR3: TGTGCCAGCAGTGACAGCGGGGGGCTCTATAATTCACCCCTCCACTTT. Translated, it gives CASSDSGGLYNSPLHF.

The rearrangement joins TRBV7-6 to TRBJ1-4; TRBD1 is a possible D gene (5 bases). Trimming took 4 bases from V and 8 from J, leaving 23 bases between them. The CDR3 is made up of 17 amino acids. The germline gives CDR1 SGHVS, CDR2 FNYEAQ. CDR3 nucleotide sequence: TGTGCCAGCAGCTCGAATATAGTTAGGGGATTGAAGGAAAAACTGTTTTTT. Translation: CASSSNIVRGLKEKLFF.

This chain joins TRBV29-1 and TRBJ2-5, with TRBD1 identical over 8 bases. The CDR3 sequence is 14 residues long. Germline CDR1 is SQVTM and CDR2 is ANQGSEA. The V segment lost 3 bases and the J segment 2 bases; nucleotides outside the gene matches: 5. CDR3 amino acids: CSVDPRTGQETQYF. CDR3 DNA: TGCAGCGTTGATCCCAGGACAGGGCAAGAGACCCAGTACTTC. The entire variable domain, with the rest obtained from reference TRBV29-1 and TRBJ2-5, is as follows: SAVISQKPSRDICQRGTSLTIQCQVDSQVTMMFWYRQQPGQSLTLIATANQGSEATYESGFVIDKFPISRPNLTFSTLTVSNMSPEDSSIYLCSVDPRTGQETQYFGPGTRLLVL.

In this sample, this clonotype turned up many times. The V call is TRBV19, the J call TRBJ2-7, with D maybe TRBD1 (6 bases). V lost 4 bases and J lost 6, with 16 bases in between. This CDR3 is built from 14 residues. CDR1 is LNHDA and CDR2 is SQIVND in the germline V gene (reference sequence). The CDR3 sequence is CASSTVQGSGEQYF. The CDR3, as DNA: TGTGCCAGTAGTACCGTACAGGGTTCGGGCGAGCAGTACTTC.

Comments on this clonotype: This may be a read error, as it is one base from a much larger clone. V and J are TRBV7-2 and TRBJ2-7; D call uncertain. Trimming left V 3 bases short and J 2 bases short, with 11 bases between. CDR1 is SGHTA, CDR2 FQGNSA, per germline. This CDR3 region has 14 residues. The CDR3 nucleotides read TGTGCCAGCAGCTTCTCTTCGGGCCCCTACGAGCAGTACTTC. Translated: CASSFSSGPYEQYF.